The subject of this entry is one TCR beta chain. V dropped 6 bases and J dropped 2 bases, with 6 bases sitting between them. CDR3 size: 12 residues. From germline, CDR1 is ENHRY and CDR2 SYGVKD. Generated by immunoSEQ multiplex PCR, the TCRdb table keeps only in-frame clones and is missing some. The data show 120,000 or so clones, around 92% seen once. This entry belongs to a study of T cell responses to AZD1222 COVID-19 vaccine. The chain combines TRBV10-3 with TRBJ2-3, with a tentative D call TRBD2 (5 bases). This specimen consisted of peripheral blood, obtained on day 0 of AZD1222 vaccination. The sequence derives from an adult in good health. This CDR3 is CAIRGVTDTQYF. Written as DNA, the CDR3 is TGTGCCATCAGGGGAGTCACAGATACGCAGTATTTT.